The 2 T cell receptor beta chains reported below all come from one sample, sequenced in a study of blood T cell repertoires in COVID-19. Profiled with immunoSEQ multiplex PCR; TCRdb holds only in-frame clones, not every one. The sample holds around 56,000 clones, 81% seen once. What was sequenced was peripheral blood. These receptors originate from an elderly woman with active or convalescent COVID-19.

The chain carries TRBV7-2 and TRBJ2-7; no clear D. The CDR3 loop spans 11 amino acids. Per the germline V gene, CDR1 is SGHTA and CDR2 is FQGNSA. The germline V and J ends were trimmed by 5 bases and 0 bases, with 2 bases remaining between them. The CDR3 region is CASSRSYEQYF. CDR3 nucleotide sequence: TGTGCCAGCAGCCGCTCCTACGAGCAGTACTTC. The entire variable domain, with the rest obtained from reference TRBV7-2 and TRBJ2-7, is as follows: GAGVSQSPSNKVTEKGKDVELRCDPISGHTALYWYRQSLGQGLEFLIYFQGNSAPDKSGLPSDRFSAERTGGSVSTLTIQRTQQEDSAVYLCASSRSYEQYFGPGTRLTVT.

CDR3 in amino acids: CASSQDPQGAYGYTF. The CDR3 nucleotides read TGCGCCAGCAGCCAAGACCCACAGGGGGCATATGGCTACACCTTC. The gene calls are TRBV4-3 and TRBJ1-2, with 9 bases fitting TRBD1. The V gene end was trimmed by 0 bases and the J gene end by 5 bases; junction bases not matched to a gene: 4. Germline V CDR1 and CDR2: LGHNA, YSLEER. The CDR3 extends over 15 amino acids.